The 26 T cell receptor beta chains presented below share a single source sample, sequenced in a study of OX40 agonist ivuxolimab in advanced cancers. Produced via immunoSEQ multiplex PCR; TCRdb's table is partial and in-frame only. The table lists tens of thousands of clones, roughly nine tenths of them singletons. Sequences were derived from CD4+ or CD8+ T cells sorted from blood, sampled in a trial of the OX40 agonist ivuxolimab. The receptor source for this set is an adult with an advanced solid tumor such as melanoma, head and neck, liver or kidney cancer.

The chain recombines TRBV7-9 with TRBJ2-3; 8 positions agree with TRBD2. Germline V gene sequence: CDR1 SEHNR, CDR2 FQNEAQ (reference sequence). The V gene end was trimmed by 6 bases and the J gene end by 4 bases; junction bases not matched to a gene: 12. CDR3 length equals 16 residues. CDR3: CASSDPSGSSPDTQYF. Written as DNA, the CDR3 is TGTGCCAGCAGTGACCCCAGCGGGAGCTCCCCAGATACGCAGTATTTT.

The V and J genes are TRBV19 and TRBJ1-2, with TRBD1 identical over 7 bases. Unmatched junction bases numbered 7, after V lost 0 bases and J lost 3 bases. The V gene's germline CDR1 is LNHDA and CDR2 SQIVND (reference sequence). The CDR3 contains 16 residues. The CDR3 protein is CASSIDRDSIDYGYTF. The CDR3 DNA reads TGTGCCAGTAGTATAGATCGGGACAGCATTGACTATGGCTACACCTTC. Filled out from reference TRBV19 and TRBJ1-2, the complete variable domain reads DGGITQSPKYLFRKEGQNVTLSCEQNLNHDAMYWYRQDPGQGLRLIYYSQIVNDFQKGDIAEGYSVSREKKESFPLTVTSAQKNPTAFYLCASSIDRDSIDYGYTFGSGTRLTVV.

The V gene is TRBV5-1, the J gene TRBJ1-1; 7 bases line up with TRBD1. The J segment lost 1 base and the V segment lost 3 bases, leaving 9 bases of the junction unmatched. The germline V gene has CDR1 SGHRS and CDR2 YFSETQ. The length of the CDR3 is 16 residues. The CDR3 here is CASSSQLGTANTEAFF. CDR3 DNA: TGCGCCAGCAGCTCCCAACTCGGGACAGCGAACACTGAAGCTTTCTTT.

V is TRBV19 and J is TRBJ1-1; the match to TRBD1 covers 7 bases. Losses at the gene ends were 5 bases for V and 7 bases for J; bases not matched to a gene: 19. Germline V lookup: CDR1 LNHDA, CDR2 SQIVND (reference sequence). CDR3 size: 17 residues. The CDR3 DNA follows: TGTGCCAGTAGTGAGGTCGGGGCGATACAGGGACAGAATGAAGCTTTCTTT. Protein: CASSEVGAIQGQNEAFF.

The J gene is TRBJ2-3, the V gene TRBV11-2, with 10 bases aligning to TRBD2. The length of the CDR3 is 14 residues. V was pared by 3 bases and J by 14 bases, with 11 bases of the junction left unmatched. The germline V gene encodes CDR1 SGHAT and CDR2 FQNNGV. The CDR3 DNA sequence: TGTGCCAGCAGCTTTACTAGCGGGGCAGGGGTGGGGTATTTT. As protein: CASSFTSGAGVGYF.

This clone was recorded once. J is TRBJ1-3 and V is TRBV5-4; D call uncertain. The CDR3 is 16 residues long. Germline V gene data show CDR1 as SGHNT and CDR2 as YYREEE (reference sequence). Trimming left V 0 bases short and J 0 bases short, with 10 bases between. In nucleotides, the CDR3 is TGTGCCAGCAGCTTGGGCCAGCCACGCTCTGGAAACACCATATATTTT. Its protein is CASSLGQPRSGNTIYF. The full variable domain, with the rest looked up from reference TRBV5-4 and TRBJ1-3, is ETGVTQSPTHLIKTRGQQVTLRCSSQSGHNTVSWYQQALGQGPQFIFQYYREEENGRGNFPPRFSGLQFPNYSSELNVNALELDDSALYLCASSLGQPRSGNTIYFGEGSWLTVV.

This chain uses TRBV27 with TRBJ1-5, with D perhaps matching TRBD1 (6 bases). V was clipped by 3 bases and J by 7 bases, with 10 bases between them. The CDR3 extends over 13 amino acids. Looked up from germline, CDR1 is MNHEY and CDR2 is SMNVEV (reference sequence). DNA of the CDR3: TGTGCCAGCAGTTTCAGGGGACGGCAGCCCCAGCATTTT. Translating gives CASSFRGRQPQHF.

The rearrangement links TRBV15 to TRBJ1-2, with D perhaps matching TRBD1 (6 bases). The germline CDR1 and CDR2 sequences are LNHNV and YYDKDF (reference sequence). Trimming pared 2 bases from V and 8 bases from J, leaving 9 bases between. The CDR3 consists of 12 residues. CDR3: CATSRLTGGYTF. CDR3 sequence (DNA): TGTGCCACCAGCAGATTAACAGGGGGCTACACCTTC. Full variable domain (remainder filled in from reference TRBV15 and TRBJ1-2): DAMVIQNPRYQVTQFGKPVTLSCSQTLNHNVMYWYQQKSSQAPKLLFHYYDKDFNNEADTPDNFQSRRPNTSFCFLDIRSPGLGDTAMYLCATSRLTGGYTFGSGTRLTVV.

The chain joins TRBV28 to TRBJ2-7; TRBD1 aligns across 8 bases. CDR1 and CDR2 (germline): MDHEN, SYDVKM. This CDR3 has 16 residues. V trimming: 7 bases; J trimming: 2 bases; junction bases outside the gene matches: 13. The CDR3 spells CASNIDLRTGTYEQYF. Written as DNA, the CDR3 is TGTGCCAGCAACATCGACCTCAGGACAGGGACCTACGAGCAGTACTTC. Complete variable domain (other parts from reference TRBV28 and TRBJ2-7): DVKVTQSSRYLVKRTGEKVFLECVQDMDHENMFWYRQDPGLGLRLIYFSYDVKMKEKGDIPEGYSVSREKKERFSLILESASTNQTSMYLCASNIDLRTGTYEQYFGPGTRLTVT.

The genes are TRBV5-1 and TRBJ2-1; TRBD2 agrees at 8 bases. The germline V gene encodes CDR1 SGHRS and CDR2 YFSETQ. The V and J ends lost 3 bases and 4 bases, in that order; junction bases with no gene match: 3. This CDR3 spans 14 amino acids. In DNA form, the CDR3 reads TGCGCCAGCAGCTGGGCTAGCGGGTACAATGAGCAGTTCTTC. Translating gives CASSWASGYNEQFF.

The chain has TRBV5-4 and TRBJ2-7; TRBD2 aligns across 14 bases. V lost 0 bases and J lost 5; bases outside the gene matches: 7. The CDR3 sequence is 17 residues long. Germline CDR1 SGHNT, CDR2 YYREEE (reference sequence). CDR3 nucleotide sequence: TGTGCCAGCAGCTTGGAAGGACTAGCGGGAGGCATCGACGAGCAGTACTTC. It encodes CASSLEGLAGGIDEQYF.

V is TRBV28 and J is TRBJ2-1, with a possible D match to TRBD2 (7 bases). Germline V lookup: CDR1 MDHEN, CDR2 SYDVKM. This CDR3 is built from 15 residues. Trimming removed 2 bases from V and 7 bases from J, with 15 bases in between. The CDR3 coding sequence is TGTGCCAGCAGTTTAGGGAGGGGGTTAGTGAATGAGCAGTTCTTC. Encoded protein: CASSLGRGLVNEQFF.

The chain has TRBV11-2 and TRBJ2-3; 10 nucleotides agree with TRBD2. J was trimmed by 5 bases and V by 5 bases; bases with no gene match: 7. Germline CDR1 and CDR2: SGHAT and FQNNGV. CDR3 length: 15 amino acids. For the CDR3, the DNA is TGTGCCAGCAGCCCTATTGGGACTAGCGAAGATACGCAGTATTTT. Translation gives CASSPIGTSEDTQYF.

V usage is TRBV6-6 and J usage is TRBJ1-1; TRBD1 might be the D (5 bases). The CDR3 has 16 residues. Germline loops: CDR1 MNHNY, CDR2 SVGAGI (reference sequence). V lost 6 bases, J lost 5 bases, and 22 bases lay in between. CDR3: CASRSGWGRSSTEAFF. The CDR3 coding sequence is TGTGCCAGCAGGTCAGGGTGGGGGAGATCTTCGACTGAAGCTTTCTTT.

Only one count was recorded for this clone. The CDR3 bases are TGTGCCAGCAGTTTACTTCGGACAGGCGGGACGCCCCAGCATTTT. It encodes CASSLLRTGGTPQHF. The chain recombines TRBV28 with TRBJ1-5, with 7 positions matching TRBD1. The length of the CDR3 is 15 residues. Germline assignment: CDR1 MDHEN and CDR2 SYDVKM. V trimming: 2 bases; J trimming: 9 bases; junction bases outside the gene matches: 10.

The chain employs TRBV5-4 and TRBJ2-5; 12 bases map to TRBD2. The CDR3 consists of 15 residues. Unmatched junction bases numbered 4, after V lost 2 bases and J lost 5 bases. Germline CDR1 reads SGHNT; CDR2 reads YYREEE (reference sequence). CDR3 region: CASSFRLAGEETQYF. CDR3 DNA sequence: TGTGCCAGCAGCTTTAGACTAGCGGGAGAGGAGACCCAGTACTTC.

The rearrangement links TRBV4-1 to TRBJ1-4; perhaps TRBD1 as D (5 bases). V was clipped by 0 bases and J by 4 bases, with 12 bases between them. This CDR3 is 16 amino acids long. Germline-derived CDR1 and CDR2 are MGHRA and YSYEKL. The DNA for the CDR3 is TGCGCCAGCAGCCAAGAACCACAGGCTTATAATGAAAAACTGTTTTTT. This gives the protein CASSQEPQAYNEKLFF.

The rearrangement links TRBV10-3 to TRBJ2-3; 10 bases are a match to TRBD2. With V trimmed by 6 bases and J by 6 bases, 6 bases remained unmatched. CDR1 is ENHRY and CDR2 is SYGVKD in the germline V gene. The CDR3 contains 14 residues. The CDR3 sequence: CAIRASGSLDTQYF. CDR3 bases: TGTGCCATCAGGGCTAGCGGGAGTTTGGATACGCAGTATTTT.

The V gene is TRBV4-1, the J gene TRBJ1-4, with D unresolved. V was shortened by 5 bases and J by 2 bases, with 12 bases between the two germline ends. This CDR3 contains 15 residues. The germline CDR1 and CDR2 sequences are MGHRA and YSYEKL. The CDR3, as DNA: TGCGCCAGCAGCTCATTCTCGTGGACTAATGAAAAACTGTTTTTT. Encoded protein: CASSSFSWTNEKLFF.

The genes are TRBV6-1 and TRBJ1-2; possible D gene TRBD1, 6 bases. Germline CDR1 is MNHNS and CDR2 is SASEGT. This CDR3 is 12 amino acids long. Trimming left V 6 bases short and J 8 bases short, with 13 bases between. The CDR3 nucleotides are TGTGCCAGCAGGCCAGGGGTGAGAGGCTACACCTTC. It codes for CASRPGVRGYTF.

J is TRBJ2-4 and V is TRBV10-1, with D maybe TRBD1 (5 bases). Germline values: CDR1 WNHNN, CDR2 SYGVQD (reference sequence). CDR3 length equals 13 residues. V lost 3 bases and J lost 6, with 9 bases in between. CDR3 sequence reads: CASSDGQGNIQYF. Here the CDR3 DNA reads TGCGCCAGCAGTGATGGTCAGGGAAACATTCAGTACTTC.

J is TRBJ2-7 and V is TRBV27, with TRBD1 identical over 7 bases. CDR1 and CDR2 from the germline V gene are MNHEY and SMNVEV (reference sequence). The CDR3 loop spans 14 amino acids. V lost 6 bases and J lost 0; bases outside the gene matches: 5. Here the CDR3 reads CASSRDSSSYEQYF. Here the CDR3 DNA reads TGTGCCAGCAGCCGGGACAGCAGCTCCTACGAGCAGTACTTC.

The genes are TRBV10-3 and TRBJ2-1; 7 nucleotides agree with TRBD2. V lost 5 bases to trimming and J lost 6 bases; unmatched junction nucleotides: 7. CDR3 length equals 14 residues. In germline, CDR1 is ENHRY, CDR2 SYGVKD. CDR3 in amino acids: CAISKWEGANEQFF. The CDR3 region has the DNA TGTGCCATCAGTAAATGGGAGGGAGCCAATGAGCAGTTCTTC.

The chain joins TRBV29-1 to TRBJ2-3; TRBD2 is a possible D gene (6 bases). The germline V gene has CDR1 SQVTM and CDR2 ANQGSEA. The CDR3 is 14 amino acids. The V gene lost 6 bases and the J gene lost 2 bases, with 15 bases spanning the gap. As DNA, the CDR3 is TGCAGCGTGACCCCCACTAGCCCCACAGATACGCAGTATTTT. It specifies CSVTPTSPTDTQYF.

The rearrangement joins TRBV10-2 to TRBJ1-1, with D perhaps TRBD1 (6 bases). The CDR3 extends over 15 amino acids. V lost 7 bases and J 2 bases, leaving 17 bases between the germline ends. CDR1 WSHSY and CDR2 SAAADI come from the germline V gene. CDR3 coding DNA: TGCGCCAGCAACCGGCTGGGGGGGGGCAACACTGAAGCTTTCTTT. It encodes CASNRLGGGNTEAFF.

The rearrangement joins TRBV5-4 to TRBJ2-7, with 10 bases aligning to TRBD1. The V gene's germline CDR1 is SGHNT and CDR2 YYREEE (reference sequence). The V gene end was trimmed by 4 bases and the J gene end by 5 bases; junction bases not matched to a gene: 3. The CDR3 is 13 residues long. CDR3 sequence (DNA): TGTGCCAGCAGCCAAGGACAGGGGGACGAGCAGTACTTC. Protein sequence: CASSQGQGDEQYF.